The 8 T cell receptor beta chains below all came from one sample that was sequenced in a study of cytomegalovirus exposure and HLA in healthy donors. PCR employed 60 Vbeta and 13 Jbeta primers. The repertoire was sequenced with immunoSEQ multiplex PCR; TCRdb's copy has only in-frame clones and lacks some. The profile shows about 150,000 clones, roughly 80% of them singletons. Sequencing was performed on PBMCs. The receptor source for this set is a man aged 35-49 years in good health and CMV-seropositive.

This sequence joins TRBV7-8 and TRBJ2-2; 9 nucleotides agree with TRBD1. This CDR3 region has 18 residues. The germline V gene has CDR1 SGHVS and CDR2 FQNEAQ. V was clipped by 5 bases and J by 5 bases; unmatched bases: 15. The CDR3 nucleotides are TGTGCCAGCAGCCCCCGGACAGGGGCGAGCTTTGGGACCGGGGAGCTGTTTTTT. Residues: CASSPRTGASFGTGELFF.

The gene calls are TRBV11-2 and TRBJ2-5; D may be TRBD2 (5 bases). The germline CDR1 and CDR2 sequences are SGHAT and FQNNGV. Between the trimmed V and J ends, which lost 5 bases and 0 bases, there was a span of 19 bases. There are 17 residues in the CDR3. CDR3 coding DNA: TGTGCCAGCAGCCGAGATTGGCAGCGGCATCACCAAGAGACCCAGTACTTC. Translating gives CASSRDWQRHHQETQYF.

This chain joins TRBV5-4 and TRBJ2-3; tentative D call: TRBD2 (7 bases). Trimming removed 2 bases from V and 1 base from J, with 11 bases in between. The CDR3 runs to 15 residues. CDR1 is SGHNT and CDR2 is YYREEE in the germline V gene (reference sequence). The CDR3 bases are TGTGCCAGCAGCTTAGGGGGGGAGGGCACAGATACGCAGTATTTT. As protein: CASSLGGEGTDTQYF.

The chain joins TRBV25-1 to TRBJ2-7; D call uncertain. The germline V gene encodes CDR1 MGHDK and CDR2 SYGVNS. This CDR3 is 13 amino acids long. Trimming left V 4 bases short and J 5 bases short, with 12 bases between. DNA of the CDR3: TGTGCCAGCAGTGGCATTGGTTTAGACGAGCAGTACTTC. Its translation: CASSGIGLDEQYF.

The count of this clone is one. The chain recombines TRBV14 with TRBJ1-4, with D possibly TRBD1 on 6 matching bases. The CDR3 covers 15 residues. Germline CDR1 is SGHDN and CDR2 is FVKESK. V lost 4 bases and J 1 base, leaving 10 bases between the germline ends. Here the CDR3 reads CASSRQGGTNEKLFF. CDR3 sequence (DNA): TGTGCCAGCAGCCGCCAAGGGGGAACTAATGAAAAACTGTTTTTT.

The V gene is TRBV15, the J gene TRBJ2-7; possible D gene TRBD1, 5 bases. V gave up 0 bases and J gave up 4 bases, with 13 bases separating them. The germline V gene encodes CDR1 LNHNV and CDR2 YYDKDF (reference sequence). There are 15 residues in the CDR3. This CDR3 is CATSRDPGQGYEQYF. For the CDR3, the DNA is TGTGCCACCAGCAGAGATCCTGGGCAGGGTTACGAGCAGTACTTC. Complete variable domain (other parts from reference TRBV15 and TRBJ2-7): DAMVIQNPRYQVTQFGKPVTLSCSQTLNHNVMYWYQQKSSQAPKLLFHYYDKDFNNEADTPDNFQSRRPNTSFCFLDIRSPGLGDTAMYLCATSRDPGQGYEQYFGPGTRLTVT.

The chain couples TRBV5-1 to TRBJ2-7, with 10 bases identical to TRBD2. CDR1 and CDR2 from the germline V gene are SGHRS and YFSETQ. Losses at the gene ends were 4 bases for V and 3 bases for J; bases not matched to a gene: 10. CDR3 size: 16 residues. The DNA of the CDR3 is TGCGCCAGCAGCCCGACCGGACTAGCGGAGCTCTACGAGCAGTACTTC. Its protein is CASSPTGLAELYEQYF. The whole variable domain, filled in from reference TRBV5-1 and TRBJ2-7, reads KAGVTQTPRYLIKTRGQQVTLSCSPISGHRSVSWYQQTPGQGLQFLFEYFSETQRNKGNFPGRFSGRQFSNSRSEMNVSTLELGDSALYLCASSPTGLAELYEQYFGPGTRLTVT.

The chain's CDR3 is CASTLPRTEPTYEQYF. The CDR3 bases are TGTGCCAGCACCCTTCCCCGGACAGAACCAACCTACGAGCAGTACTTC. The chain is built from TRBV7-2 and TRBJ2-7; weak D call: TRBD1 (6 bases). The CDR3 covers 16 residues. V was shortened by 7 bases and J by 2 bases, with 21 bases between the two germline ends. From germline, CDR1 is SGHTA and CDR2 FQGNSA.